One sample yielded the 29 T cell receptor beta chains listed below, sequenced in a study of shared clonotypes between healthy human individuals. Libraries were prepared by immunoSEQ multiplex PCR; TCRdb keeps only in-frame clonotypes and omits some of them. The sample yields 190,000 or so clones, 66% seen once. Specimen: memory CD4+ T cells sorted from blood. Subset indicated: CD45RA-negative fraction. The receptors here all came from a man aged 25-40 years in good health.

CDR3 coding DNA: TGTGCCAGCAGTTTAGGGTCAACAGGGAACGAGCAGTACTTC. Translating gives CASSLGSTGNEQYF. The chain employs TRBV28 and TRBJ2-7; D possibly corresponds to TRBD1 (6 bases). Germline CDR1 reads MDHEN; CDR2 reads SYDVKM. CDR3 length: 14 amino acids. V lost 2 bases and J 5 bases, leaving 13 bases between the germline ends.

This clone was counted between two and nine times. This chain uses TRBV28 with TRBJ2-5, with unresolved D. V was trimmed by 6 bases and J by 7 bases, leaving 18 bases between them. Germline V gene data show CDR1 as MDHEN and CDR2 as SYDVKM. This CDR3 has 14 residues. The CDR3 nucleotides are TGTGCCAGCAGCCCCGGTTTCTCTTGGGGGACCCAGTACTTC. This gives the protein CASSPGFSWGTQYF.

This clone was counted a few times. V is TRBV10-3 and J is TRBJ2-5; maybe TRBD2 (5 bases). The CDR3 is 17 amino acids. The V gene's germline CDR1 is ENHRY and CDR2 SYGVKD. Between the trimmed V and J ends, which lost 5 bases and 7 bases, there was a span of 26 bases. CDR3 nucleotides: TGTGCCATCAGTCTTCATCGGACTGACGGTGGAGATGGGACCCAGTACTTC. Translated: CAISLHRTDGGDGTQYF.

A few counts support this clone. The rearrangement joins TRBV19 to TRBJ2-5, with D possibly matching TRBD2 (6 bases). This CDR3 spans 14 amino acids. V lost 6 bases to trimming and J lost 4 bases, with 15 bases between them. Germline V gives CDR1 LNHDA, CDR2 SQIVND (reference sequence). DNA of the CDR3: TGTGCCAGTAGAAAACCTGGGGGAGGAGAGACCCAGTACTTC. This encodes CASRKPGGGETQYF.

This chain uses TRBV6-6 with TRBJ1-1, with 7 bases matching TRBD1. Germline trimming cut 6 bases from V and 8 bases from J; bases unmatched to any gene: 6. The CDR3 is 12 amino acids. Germline V lookup: CDR1 MNHNY, CDR2 SVGAGI (reference sequence). CDR3 bases: TGTGCCAGCAGCCGCAGGGGGGAAGAAGCTTTCTTT. Protein product: CASSRRGEEAFF.

The chain has TRBV18 and TRBJ1-1, with a weak D call TRBD1 (6 bases). From germline, CDR1 is KGHSH and CDR2 LQKENI. The CDR3 length is 14 residues. Trimming took off 0 bases at V and 4 bases at J, with 9 bases between the two ends. As DNA, the CDR3 is TGTGCCAGCTCACCACCCCAGGGGTTCACTGAAGCTTTCTTT. Protein: CASSPPQGFTEAFF.

The chain recombines TRBV9 with TRBJ2-3, with TRBD2 matching over 11 bases. CDR3 length equals 21 residues. The V gene's germline CDR1 is SGDLS and CDR2 YYNGEE. Trimming at V came to 4 bases and at J to 1 base, leaving 20 bases not matched to a gene. The CDR3 coding sequence is TGTGCCAGCAGCCCCCGGGGGTCGGTAGCTAGCGGGAGGTCTGGCACAGATACGCAGTATTTT. This gives the protein CASSPRGSVASGRSGTDTQYF.

A remark on this clone: Other nucleotide sequences from this sample produce the same CDR3. J is TRBJ2-1 and V is TRBV7-9; 10 bases match TRBD1. CDR1 and CDR2 (germline): SEHNR, FQNEAQ (reference sequence). The CDR3 totals 16 residues. Trimming at V came to 1 base and at J to 3 bases, leaving 3 bases not matched to a gene. CDR3 DNA sequence: TGTGCCAGCAGCTTAGGGGACAGGGGATACTACAATGAGCAGTTCTTC. It encodes CASSLGDRGYYNEQFF.

V is TRBV6-5 and J is TRBJ1-2; TRBD1 matches 9 bases. The CDR3 totals 13 residues. Germline V gene sequence: CDR1 MNHEY, CDR2 SVGAGI. V was pared by 6 bases and J by 7 bases, with 6 bases of the junction left unmatched. The CDR3 DNA follows: TGTGCCAGCAGCCGGGGACAGGGTCTTGGCTACACCTTC. As protein: CASSRGQGLGYTF.

This clone was seen only once. The rearrangement uses TRBV5-1 and TRBJ2-1; D might be TRBD1 or TRBD2, each matching 7 bases. CDR3 size: 17 residues. Looked up from germline, CDR1 is SGHRS and CDR2 is YFSETQ. V was pared by 2 bases and J by 7 bases, with 22 bases between. The CDR3 protein is CASSFPGGRGGVNEQFF. As DNA, the CDR3 is TGCGCCAGCAGCTTCCCTGGCGGGAGAGGGGGCGTAAATGAGCAGTTCTTC.

The J gene is TRBJ2-1, the V gene TRBV5-1; 7 bases agree with TRBD1. The germline CDR1 and CDR2 sequences are SGHRS and YFSETQ. V was clipped by 0 bases and J by 4 bases; unmatched bases: 4. The CDR3 is 15 residues long. The CDR3 bases are TGCGCCAGCAGCTTGGAGGGGGCGAGGTACAATGAGCAGTTCTTC. Translating gives CASSLEGARYNEQFF. The full variable domain, completed using reference TRBV5-1 and TRBJ2-1, is KAGVTQTPRYLIKTRGQQVTLSCSPISGHRSVSWYQQTPGQGLQFLFEYFSETQRNKGNFPGRFSGRQFSNSRSEMNVSTLELGDSALYLCASSLEGARYNEQFFGPGTRLTVL.

The chain couples TRBV28 to TRBJ2-1, with D possibly TRBD2 on 6 matching bases. The length of the CDR3 is 15 residues. Germline CDR1 reads MDHEN; CDR2 reads SYDVKM. The V gene lost 3 bases and the J gene lost 6 bases, with 15 bases spanning the gap. This chain's CDR3 is CASSLYGSPGNEQFF. CDR3 coding DNA: TGTGCCAGCAGTTTGTACGGGAGCCCCGGCAATGAGCAGTTCTTC.

With respect to this clone: At one end, the junction sequence differs from germline, possibly due to a read error. The chain combines TRBV7-2 with TRBJ2-7, with TRBD2 matching over 10 bases. This CDR3 is built from 15 residues. CDR1 and CDR2 from the germline V gene are SGHTA and FQGNSA. The CDR3 loop is CASSSASGRLVPQHF. As DNA, the CDR3 is TGTGCCAGCAGCTCAGCTAGCGGGAGACTCGTTCCACAGCACTTC.

The chain uses TRBV2 and TRBJ2-7; 7 bases line up with TRBD2. Unmatched junction bases numbered 7, after V lost 3 bases and J lost 2 bases. The CDR3 covers 15 residues. Per the germline V gene, CDR1 is SNHLY and CDR2 is FYNNEI. CDR3 in amino acids: CASSERASGTYEQYF. The CDR3 region has the DNA TGTGCCAGCAGTGAGAGGGCTAGCGGCACCTACGAGCAGTACTTC.

V usage is TRBV29-1 and J usage is TRBJ2-7; D may be TRBD1 or TRBD2 (6 bases each). The V and J ends lost 0 bases and 5 bases respectively, with 14 bases between them. CDR1 and CDR2 (germline): SQVTM, ANQGSEA. The CDR3 extends over 14 amino acids. The CDR3 nucleotides read TGCAGCGTTGAAGATCCAAGGGGGGACGACGAGCAGTACTTC. It specifies CSVEDPRGDDEQYF.

This chain uses TRBV16 with TRBJ2-6; D unresolved. Between the trimmed V and J ends, which lost 5 bases and 1 base, there was a span of 9 bases. CDR1 and CDR2 from the germline V gene are KGHSY and FQNENV. The CDR3 runs to 15 residues. This CDR3 reads CASSASISGANVLTF. DNA for the CDR3: TGTGCCAGCAGCGCCAGTATTTCTGGGGCCAACGTCCTGACTTTC.

V is TRBV6-6 and J is TRBJ1-3, with 7 bases that match TRBD1. In germline, CDR1 is MNHNY, CDR2 SVGAGI (reference sequence). The V segment lost 7 bases and the J segment 3 bases; nucleotides outside the gene matches: 9. The CDR3 covers 15 residues. The CDR3 nucleotides are TGTGCCAGCATTGGGAGGGGGCTCGGTGGAAACACCATATATTTT. Its translation is CASIGRGLGGNTIYF.

The CDR3 nucleotides are TGTGCCAGCAGGGGGGGACTAGCGAACACCGGGGAGCTGTTTTTT. It translates to CASRGGLANTGELFF. This chain links TRBV7-9 with TRBJ2-2; 8 bases fit TRBD2. Germline CDR1 is SEHNR and CDR2 is FQNEAQ (reference sequence). This CDR3 has 15 amino acids. The ends lost 6 bases at V and 0 bases at J; junction bases unmatched: 3. Supplemented by reference TRBV7-9 and TRBJ2-2, the full variable domain reads DTGVSQNPRHKITKRGQNVTFRCDPISEHNRLYWYRQTLGQGPEFLTYFQNEAQLEKSRLLSDRFSAERPKGSFSTLEIQRTEQGDSAMYLCASRGGLANTGELFFGEGSRLTVL.

V is TRBV4-3 and J is TRBJ1-1, with D tentatively TRBD1 (6 bases). The V and J ends lost 4 bases and 6 bases respectively, with 18 bases between them. The V gene's germline CDR1 is LGHNA and CDR2 YSLEER. The CDR3 has 15 amino acids. CDR3 sequence: CASSRETGTPAEAFF. CDR3 nucleotides: TGCGCCAGCAGCCGCGAAACCGGGACACCAGCTGAAGCTTTCTTT.

The chain recombines TRBV18 with TRBJ1-1; 7 nucleotides agree with TRBD1. CDR3 length: 12 amino acids. Germline V gives CDR1 KGHSH, CDR2 LQKENI. The V gene end was trimmed by 4 bases and the J gene end by 7 bases; junction bases not matched to a gene: 3. For the CDR3, the DNA is TGTGCCAGCTCACAAACAGGGGTTGAAGCTTTCTTT. Its protein product is CASSQTGVEAFF.

The chain carries TRBV2 and TRBJ1-2; unclear D gene. Germline-derived CDR1 and CDR2 are SNHLY and FYNNEI. Trimming left V 3 bases short and J 2 bases short, with 7 bases between. The CDR3 sequence is 13 residues long. The CDR3, as DNA: TGTGCCAGCAGTGAGCTAGGGAACTATGGCTACACCTTC. Encoded protein: CASSELGNYGYTF.

The V gene is TRBV25-1, the J gene TRBJ2-7; D gene uncertain. V gave up 3 bases and J gave up 1 base, with 7 bases separating them. The CDR3 runs 13 residues. Per the germline V gene, CDR1 is MGHDK and CDR2 is SYGVNS. The CDR3 DNA follows: TGTGCCAGCAGTGATACACAGTCCTACGAGCAGTACTTC. Its translation: CASSDTQSYEQYF.

V and J are TRBV6-5 and TRBJ2-2; a possible D gene is TRBD2 (6 bases). Trimming cost V 11 bases and J 3 bases, with 13 bases left between them. Per germline, CDR1 MNHEY and CDR2 SVGAGI. The CDR3 is 13 residues long. Here the CDR3 DNA reads TGTGCCGCCGGGCGGGGCTACACCGGGGAGCTGTTTTTT. Translating gives CAAGRGYTGELFF.

This clone was seen more than once but under ten times. This rearrangement joins TRBV7-3 to TRBJ2-1; 14 bases are a match to TRBD2. Germline assignment: CDR1 SGHTA and CDR2 FQGTGA. The CDR3 is 15 residues long. V dropped 5 bases and J dropped 6; count of bases not matched to a gene: 3. DNA for the CDR3: TGTGCCAGCAGCCAGGGACTAGCGGGAGTCAATGAGCAGTTCTTC. It yields the protein CASSQGLAGVNEQFF. Full variable domain (remainder filled in from reference TRBV7-3 and TRBJ2-1): GAGVSQTPSNKVTEKGKYVELRCDPISGHTALYWYRQSLGQGPEFLIYFQGTGAADDSGLPNDRFFAVRPEGSVSTLKIQRTERGDSAVYLCASSQGLAGVNEQFFGPGTRLTVL.

The genes are TRBV27 and TRBJ2-7; D may be TRBD2 (5 bases). There are 14 residues in the CDR3. V lost 5 bases, J lost 1 base, and 12 bases lay in between. Per the germline V gene, CDR1 is MNHEY and CDR2 is SMNVEV (reference sequence). The DNA of the CDR3 is TGTGCCAGCAGTCTCCGGGATACGTCCTACGAGCAGTACTTC. Translating it yields CASSLRDTSYEQYF.

The rearrangement joins TRBV30 to TRBJ2-7; D assignment may be TRBD1 or TRBD2 (5 bases each). Germline V gives CDR1 GTSNPN, CDR2 SVGIG (reference sequence). The CDR3 totals 14 residues. V dropped 1 base and J dropped 0 bases, with 10 bases sitting between them. The CDR3 region has the DNA TGTGCCTGGAGTGGGGACCGATACTCCTACGAGCAGTACTTC. This translates into CAWSGDRYSYEQYF.

The table lists this clone with a few counts. This chain joins TRBV2 and TRBJ1-2, with D perhaps matching TRBD1 (6 bases). Germline V CDR1 and CDR2: SNHLY, FYNNEI. Trimming took off 2 bases at V and 3 bases at J, with 13 bases between the two ends. The CDR3 sequence is 15 residues long. The CDR3 DNA reads as TGTGCCAGCAGTGAACAGGGGTTTGGTGACTATGGCTACACCTTC. Amino acid sequence: CASSEQGFGDYGYTF.

The chain recombines TRBV6-5 with TRBJ1-2; D is possibly TRBD1 (5 bases). Germline assignment: CDR1 MNHEY and CDR2 SVGAGI. CDR3 length: 13 amino acids. V lost 6 bases and J lost 4, with 12 bases in between. The CDR3 protein is CASSKTVSYGYTF. Here the CDR3 DNA reads TGTGCCAGCAGCAAGACAGTTAGCTATGGCTACACCTTC.

A few counts support this clone. The chain recombines TRBV19 with TRBJ2-2; D gene uncertain. The germline V gene has CDR1 LNHDA and CDR2 SQIVND (reference sequence). Trimming shortened V by 3 bases and J by 7 bases, and 12 bases separated the two germline ends. This CDR3 is 14 amino acids long. DNA for the CDR3: TGTGCCAGTAGTATCCCCCTCCGCGTCGGGGAGCTGTTTTTT. Its translation is CASSIPLRVGELFF.